The present entry profiles one T cell receptor beta chain with its context. Unique molecular identifiers were present in the TCR beta cDNA libraries. It was from about 0.94 to 9.7 million T cells that some 460,000 cDNA molecules came. TCRdb re-called the PCR reads with MiXCR, one entry per CDR3 protein. The sample contains about 620,000 distinct CDR3 sequences, about 40% of which appear only once. This record comes from a study of post-analysis software for immune sequencing data. On the study more broadly: Relapsing-remitting, secondary progressive and progressive-relapsing multiple sclerosis were all included among the disease courses.

This clonotype was obtained from a girl aged 5-17 years with multiple sclerosis. The sequenced material came from blood.

The CDR3 DNA sequence: TGCGCCAGCAGCTTATCTGAAGGCACAGATACGCAGTATTTT. This gives the protein CASSLSEGTDTQYF. The chain has TRBV5-1 and TRBJ2-3, with D unclear. V was pared by 2 bases and J by 1 base, with 8 bases between. Per the germline V gene, CDR1 is SGHRS and CDR2 is YFSETQ. The CDR3 spans 14 residues.